This T cell receptor beta chain was recorded in a study of cytomegalovirus exposure and HLA in healthy donors. Profiled with immunoSEQ multiplex PCR; TCRdb holds only in-frame clones, not every one. The sample has roughly 200,000 clones, roughly 86% seen once. Trimming stripped 0 bases from V and 0 bases from J, with 9 bases between. The germline CDR1 and CDR2 sequences are LGHNA and YSLEER. This CDR3 contains 16 residues. This chain joins TRBV4-3 and TRBJ2-1, with TRBD1 as a possible D gene (5 bases). The sample was PBMCs. This clonotype was sampled from a young man in good health and CMV-seropositive. The CDR3 DNA reads TGCGCCAGCAGCCAAGATAGACAGCTCTCCTACAATGAGCAGTTCTTC. Translated: CASSQDRQLSYNEQFF.